The rows below give T cell receptor beta chains drawn from one sample of a study of shared clonotypes between healthy human individuals. TCRdb's copy holds only in-frame clones and misses some; the assay was immunoSEQ multiplex PCR. The sample holds hundreds of thousands of clones, approximately 96% seen once. The specimen was naive CD8+ T cells sorted from blood. The receptors shown here come from a woman in her twenties or thirties in good health. Each CDR3 is given without its conserved first and last residue. Some rows mark clone size as missing; the rest say once, few, many or name a class of expanded clone.

v_call	j_call	clone_size	cdr3_aa
TRBV7-8	TRBJ1-5	NA	ASSPWGEGDRWSNQPQH
TRBV27	TRBJ2-7	NA	ASSLGTGITGQY
TRBV5-1	TRBJ2-6	NA	ASSGAGGANVLT
TRBV4-2	TRBJ2-3	NA	ASSPRGQGGIDTQY
TRBV10-1	TRBJ1-1	once	ASSRDRGNTEAF
TRBV9	TRBJ1-2	NA	ASSVGAGDYGYT
TRBV28	TRBJ1-5	NA	ASSFVGAGNQPQH
TRBV5-1	TRBJ2-1	NA	ASSLRLAGQNEQF
TRBV6-1	TRBJ2-7	NA	ASSDLREVSYEQY
TRBV7-9	TRBJ2-7	NA	ASSLGGGSYEQY
TRBV7-9	TRBJ1-5	NA	ASSLGTGFNQPQH
TRBV2	TRBJ2-1	NA	ASSEVSGRVSYNEQF
TRBV27	TRBJ2-1	NA	ASSGGQGEYNEQF
TRBV19	TRBJ1-2	NA	ATGQSYGYT
TRBV27	TRBJ2-7	once	ASMGSTGEQY
TRBV4-1	TRBJ1-2	NA	ASRQTQGWDYGYT
TRBV5-1	TRBJ2-5	NA	ASSLAGGRRTQY
TRBV4-2	TRBJ2-5	NA	ASSLVAEETQY
TRBV7-9	TRBJ2-1	NA	ASSPGTSGTHNEQF
TRBV4-1	TRBJ1-5	NA	ASSQERQAPQH
TRBV9	TRBJ1-2	once	ASSVVRGGDYGYT
TRBV9	TRBJ2-5	NA	ASSPGRGEETQY
TRBV28	TRBJ2-7	NA	ASTRGRNIHEQY
TRBV10-1	TRBJ2-2	few	ARRHSENTGELF
TRBV9	TRBJ2-1	once	ASSVVDFSSYNEQF
TRBV11-2	TRBJ2-3	NA	ASSEGLAGALGTDTQY
TRBV16	TRBJ2-7	NA	ASSQYRGAASYEQY
TRBV28	TRBJ2-3	NA	ASSQLAGALTDTQY
TRBV5-6	TRBJ2-7	NA	ASSLAPSSYEQY
TRBV19	TRBJ2-1	NA	ASSIAVTTSREQF
TRBV29-1	TRBJ2-1	NA	SAIAGAGNEQF
TRBV7-9	TRBJ2-3	NA	ASSPDLAGLSADTQY
TRBV18	TRBJ2-7	NA	ASSPNPGNYDPVLRQY
TRBV21-1	TRBJ2-7	NA	ASSLRPRDNEQY
TRBV6-5	NA	NA	ASSYSAGSNHEQY
TRBV2	NA	NA	ASRGTVDYEQY
TRBV5-6	TRBJ1-4	NA	ASSWGMGEKLF
TRBV7-9	TRBJ2-7	NA	ASSTTPSLLYEQY
TRBV14	TRBJ2-5	once	ASSPRIVPQWETQY
TRBV5-1	TRBJ2-7	NA	ASSLPSYEQY
TRBV4-1	TRBJ2-1	NA	ASRARASYNEQF
TRBV18	TRBJ2-5	NA	ASSPPLETQY
TRBV27	TRBJ2-2	NA	ASSLGIRAGELF
TRBV29-1	TRBJ2-7	NA	SVRPGLDSSYEQY
TRBV28	TRBJ2-2	NA	ASSQNTGELF
TRBV28	TRBJ1-2	NA	VSSPRSINYGYT
TRBV27	TRBJ2-1	NA	ASSLGPGAYNEQF